Following are 9 T cell receptor beta chains from one sample sequenced in a study of T cells in Graves' hyperthyroidism and ophthalmopathy. Amplification yielded TCR beta CDR3 regions, with RNA transcripts as the source. The TCR CDR3 first-round RT-PCR relied on the HTBI primer set. TCRdb reanalysed the multiplex PCR reads using MiXCR and keeps one entry per CDR3 protein. Of hundreds of thousands of distinct CDR3 sequences detected, approximately 14% appear once; the ten largest clones hold 14%. Material: blood. All receptors come from a woman between 18 and 29 years old with Graves' hyperthyroidism.

In its sample, this clonotype was seen many times. The chain combines TRBV7-3 with TRBJ2-3, with 7 bases identical to TRBD1. V trimming: 5 bases; J trimming: 0 bases; junction bases outside the gene matches: 8. Germline values: CDR1 SGHTA, CDR2 FQGTGA. The CDR3 sequence is 16 residues long. The CDR3 sequence is CASSIVGQSSTDTQYF. The CDR3 DNA sequence: TGTGCCAGCAGCATAGTGGGACAGTCAAGCACAGATACGCAGTATTTT. The full variable domain, rest sourced from reference TRBV7-3 and TRBJ2-3, is GAGVSQTPSNKVTEKGKYVELRCDPISGHTALYWYRQSLGQGPEFLIYFQGTGAADDSGLPNDRFFAVRPEGSVSTLKIQRTERGDSAVYLCASSIVGQSSTDTQYFGPGTRLTVL.

This clonotype was found many times. CDR3 amino acids: CASSLNAPRLVYNEQFF. The CDR3 region has the DNA TGTGCCAGCAGTTTAAATGCGCCGAGACTAGTTTACAATGAGCAGTTCTTC. The rearrangement uses TRBV28 and TRBJ2-1; possibly TRBD2 for D (6 bases). In germline, CDR1 is MDHEN, CDR2 SYDVKM. Trimming cost V 2 bases and J 4 bases, with 18 bases left between them. CDR3 length: 17 amino acids.

This clonotype has ten or more counts. V and J are TRBV5-1 and TRBJ1-1; possible D gene TRBD1, 6 bases. The ends were cut back, 2 bases at V and 5 bases at J, with 16 bases in the middle. Germline values: CDR1 SGHRS, CDR2 YFSETQ. This CDR3 has 15 amino acids. The CDR3 coding sequence is TGCGCCAGCAGCTTCGTAGGACAGATACTTACTGAAGCTTTCTTT. This encodes CASSFVGQILTEAFF.

This sequence joins TRBV20-1 and TRBJ2-3; TRBD2 aligns across 12 bases. J gave up 3 bases and V 3 bases, and 7 bases lay outside the gene matches. The CDR3 covers 16 residues. Germline V gene sequence: CDR1 DFQATT, CDR2 SNEGSKA (reference sequence). CDR3 region: CSASFGLAGLTDTQYF. Written as DNA, the CDR3 is TGCAGTGCTAGCTTCGGACTAGCGGGGTTAACAGATACGCAGTATTTT.

This clonotype was found many times. V and J are TRBV25-1 and TRBJ2-7; D is possibly TRBD2 (5 bases). Germline V lookup: CDR1 MGHDK, CDR2 SYGVNS. Trimming shortened V by 4 bases and J by 4 bases, and 14 bases separated the two germline ends. The CDR3 loop spans 14 amino acids. The DNA for the CDR3 is TGTGCCAGCAGTGCCTCCGGGGTGCTGTACGAGCAGTACTTC. This encodes CASSASGVLYEQYF.

In this sample, this clonotype turned up many times. The chain carries TRBV18 and TRBJ2-7; D is unclear. The V gene lost 2 bases and the J gene lost 3 bases, with 5 bases spanning the gap. The CDR3 is 12 amino acids. Germline loops: CDR1 KGHSH, CDR2 LQKENI. CDR3 loop: CASSPSNYEQYF. CDR3 in DNA: TGTGCCAGCTCACCATCTAACTACGAGCAGTACTTC. Full variable domain (missing parts from reference TRBV18 and TRBJ2-7): NAGVMQNPRHLVRRRGQEARLRCSPMKGHSHVYWYRQLPEEGLKFMVYLQKENIIDESGMPKERFSAEFPKEGPSILRIQQVVRGDSAAYFCASSPSNYEQYFGPGTRLTVT.

This clonotype was detected ten times or more. The V and J genes are TRBV24-1 and TRBJ2-3; TRBD1 matches 9 bases. Germline-derived CDR1 and CDR2 are KGHDR and SFDVKD. This CDR3 region has 17 residues. V lost 4 bases and J lost 6; bases outside the gene matches: 13. CDR3 nucleotides: TGTGCCACCAGTGACGACTCCGGGACAGGGAGAAGGGATACGCAGTATTTT. Its protein product is CATSDDSGTGRRDTQYF.

This clonotype was seen a few times. This chain uses TRBV11-2 with TRBJ2-3; tentatively, D is TRBD2 (5 bases). From germline, CDR1 is SGHAT and CDR2 FQNNGV. V lost 5 bases and J 8 bases, leaving 8 bases between the germline ends. The CDR3 runs 11 residues. CDR3 bases: TGTGCCAGCAGCCGAGCGGCTACGCAGTATTTT. Encoded protein: CASSRAATQYF.

This clonotype has ten or more counts. The chain has TRBV28 and TRBJ2-1; D is perhaps TRBD1 (5 bases). The CDR3 extends over 13 amino acids. Per germline, CDR1 MDHEN and CDR2 SYDVKM. V lost 3 bases, J lost 7 bases, and 10 bases lay in between. The CDR3: CASSLGRVNEQFF. DNA of the CDR3: TGTGCCAGCAGTTTGGGGCGAGTGAATGAGCAGTTCTTC.